These 14 T cell receptor beta chains share one sample of origin, sequenced in a study of T-cell memory formation after mild COVID-19. MiXCR, applied by TCRdb to the 5' RACE reads, yields one record per CDR3 protein. The sample carries about 290,000 distinct CDR3 sequences, roughly 15% recorded once. The sample was PBMCs or a T cell subset sorted from them (not recorded which). The receptors were sampled from a young man who had mild COVID-19 (a few samples of this study predate the infection). Cell type and time point are not known.

In its sample, this clonotype was seen a few times. In DNA, the CDR3 is TGTGCCAGCAGCCCAATGGGAGGAGTCTACGAGCAGTACTTC. Translation gives CASSPMGGVYEQYF. The chain combines TRBV7-2 with TRBJ2-7; D may be TRBD2 (6 bases). The V gene's germline CDR1 is SGHTA and CDR2 FQGNSA. V dropped 5 bases and J dropped 3 bases, with 14 bases sitting between them. The CDR3 length is 14 residues.

V usage is TRBV6-6 and J usage is TRBJ2-2; unclear D gene. V lost 0 bases to trimming and J lost 6 bases, with 5 bases between them. The CDR3 loop spans 13 amino acids. CDR1 and CDR2 (germline): MNHNY, SVGAGI (reference sequence). The CDR3 here is CASSYSVAGELFF. CDR3 in DNA: TGTGCCAGCAGTTACTCGGTCGCCGGGGAGCTGTTTTTT.

The chain combines TRBV20-1 with TRBJ1-1, with 10 bases matching TRBD1. Germline CDR1 reads DFQATT; CDR2 reads SNEGSKA (reference sequence). This CDR3 comprises 13 residues. J lost 9 bases, V lost 2 bases, and 6 bases had no gene match. CDR3 residues: CSARIGTGDKAFF. The DNA of the CDR3 is TGCAGTGCTAGAATTGGGACAGGGGATAAAGCTTTCTTT.

The V and J genes are TRBV7-3 and TRBJ2-1; D is possibly TRBD1 or TRBD2 (5 bases each). Trimming pared 4 bases from V and 12 bases from J, leaving 22 bases between. The CDR3 has 15 amino acids. Germline-derived CDR1 and CDR2 are SGHTA and FQGTGA. The CDR3 nucleotides read TGTGCCAGCAGCTATGCAACCGGGACCACGTTTGGGCAGTTCTTC. It yields the protein CASSYATGTTFGQFF.

The chain recombines TRBV4-2 with TRBJ2-3; D is perhaps TRBD1 (5 bases). Trimming removed 0 bases at V and 5 bases at J, with 15 bases between. The CDR3 totals 16 residues. The germline CDR1 and CDR2 sequences are LGHNA and YNFKEQ. CDR3 coding DNA: TGTGCCAGCAGCCAAGATCGCAGGGCATCAGGAGATACGCAGTATTTT. Protein sequence: CASSQDRRASGDTQYF.

This clonotype was observed a handful of times. The genes are TRBV4-1 and TRBJ2-2; no firm D call. V lost 1 base and J 7 bases, leaving 10 bases between the germline ends. CDR3 length: 14 amino acids. CDR1 and CDR2 from the germline V gene are MGHRA and YSYEKL. CDR3 nucleotides: TGCGCCAGCAGCCAAGCAGATCCGATCGGGGAGCTGTTTTTT. This translates into CASSQADPIGELFF.

This clonotype has only a few counts. J is TRBJ2-1 and V is TRBV29-1; D unresolved. V dropped 4 bases and J dropped 5 bases, with 9 bases sitting between them. Germline assignment: CDR1 SQVTM and CDR2 ANQGSEA. The CDR3 length is 12 residues. The CDR3 loop is CSVGGPNNEQFF. In DNA, the CDR3 is TGCAGCGTTGGAGGACCGAACAATGAGCAGTTCTTC.

This clonotype has at least ten counts. The junction differs from germline at one of its ends, possibly a read error. The chain joins TRBV7-9 to TRBJ2-5; no clear D. Germline values: CDR1 SEHNR, CDR2 FQNEAQ (reference sequence). The CDR3 totals 12 residues. This CDR3 reads CASSLYQETQYF. The CDR3 nucleotides read TGCGCCAGCAGCTTGTACCAAGAGACCCAGTACTTC. Based on the CDR3 plus reference TRBV7-9 and TRBJ2-5, the full variable domain is DTGVSQNPRHKITKRGQNVTFRCDPISEHNRLYWYRQTLGQGPEFLTYFQNEAQLEKSRLLSDRFSAERPKGSFSTLEIQRTEQGDSAMYLCASSLYQETQYFGPGTRLLVL.

The sample holds a few counts of this clonotype. The V call is TRBV5-1, the J call TRBJ1-1; 7 bases fit TRBD1. The CDR3 is made up of 15 amino acids. Germline CDR1 reads SGHRS; CDR2 reads YFSETQ. V gave up 3 bases and J gave up 0 bases; unmatched junction bases: 5. CDR3 nucleotides: TGCGCCAGCAGCTCGGCGACAGGGATGAACACTGAAGCTTTCTTT. Encoded protein: CASSSATGMNTEAFF.

This sequence joins TRBV4-1 and TRBJ2-7; no definite D call. The CDR3 is 13 amino acids. V was shortened by 0 bases and J by 3 bases, with 6 bases between the two germline ends. Germline-derived CDR1 and CDR2 are MGHRA and YSYEKL. CDR3 in amino acids: CASSQDGSYEQYF. The DNA for the CDR3 is TGCGCCAGCAGCCAAGATGGCAGCTACGAGCAGTACTTC.

This clonotype was found a few times. The V and J genes are TRBV9 and TRBJ1-6; TRBD1 agrees at 8 bases. CDR1 is SGDLS, CDR2 YYNGEE, per germline. This CDR3 spans 13 amino acids. The ends lost 3 bases at V and 7 bases at J; junction bases unmatched: 0. CDR3 nucleotide sequence: TGTGCCAGCAGCGGACAGGGGAATTCACCCCTCCACTTT. Its protein is CASSGQGNSPLHF. Supplemented by reference TRBV9 and TRBJ1-6, the full variable domain reads DSGVTQTPKHLITATGQRVTLRCSPRSGDLSVYWYQQSLDQGLQFLIQYYNGEERAKGNILERFSAQQFPDLHSELNLSSLELGDSALYFCASSGQGNSPLHFGNGTRLTVT.

This clonotype showed up many times. The genes are TRBV7-2 and TRBJ2-7; a weak D match, TRBD1 (6 bases). The CDR3 contains 14 residues. V was pared by 1 base and J by 3 bases, with 10 bases between. Germline CDR1 reads SGHTA; CDR2 reads FQGNSA. CDR3 protein: CASSLERGYYEQYV. In DNA form, the CDR3 reads TGTGCCAGCAGCTTAGAAAGGGGGTACTACGAGCAGTACGTC.

The table lists this clonotype with a few counts. This is likely a read error, given that the CDR3 carries no conserved phenylalanine or tryptophan at its end. It is unclear where the CDR3 begins or ends on the DNA, so no DNA is shown, and the CDR3 is as TCRdb lists it. CDR3: CASSPPLRQGFITAL. The chain uses TRBV6-2 or TRBV6-3 and TRBJ1-1. Per the germline V gene, CDR1 is MNHEY and CDR2 is SVGEGT. The CDR3 sequence runs 15 residues, both termini included.

This clonotype was counted only a few times. The V call is TRBV6-6, the J call TRBJ1-2; 11 bases fit TRBD1. CDR3 size: 14 residues. The junction had 6 bases not matched to a gene; V was cut back by 5 bases and J by 7 bases. The germline CDR1 and CDR2 sequences are MNHNY and SVGAGI (reference sequence). In DNA form, the CDR3 reads TGTGCCAGCAGTCTCGGACAGGGGGCCCCTGGCTACACCTTC. Protein: CASSLGQGAPGYTF.